This TCR beta chain is drawn from a study of blood T cell repertoires in COVID-19. Study overall: Samples taken during acute and convalescent COVID-19 were collected in the United States, Italy and Spain.

Original analysis: Amplification with reference gene primers provided the estimates of nucleated cell counts. Sequenced by immunoSEQ multiplex PCR; TCRdb stores in-frame clones only, minus some. The V and J calls and clone size were taken over from that table, and D and trimming were inferred from the DNA. The sample lists fewer than 250,000 clones; 90% were seen once. Ages ranged from roughly 18 to 100 years, with residence in approximately 23 US areas. Exposed participants came across a COVID-19 case within 2 weeks before study entry. The sequenced sample was PBMCs or T cells enriched from blood (not recorded which). This TCR came from a man between 25 and 39 years old who had been exposed to COVID-19.

Here the CDR3 reads CASSRVRQGNGYTF. CDR3 nucleotides: TGTGCCAGCAGCCGAGTTCGACAGGGTAATGGCTACACCTTC. V and J are TRBV27 and TRBJ1-2, with 7 bases aligning to TRBD1. J was trimmed by 6 bases and V by 6 bases; bases with no gene match: 10. The germline V gene encodes CDR1 MNHEY and CDR2 SMNVEV (reference sequence). The CDR3 spans 14 residues.